A selection of T cell receptor beta chains follows, all from one sample in a study of T cells in Graves' hyperthyroidism and ophthalmopathy. TCRdb re-called the multiplex PCR reads through MiXCR, storing one row per CDR3 protein. The sample carries approximately 640,000 distinct CDR3 sequences, around a sixth recorded once. The specimen sequenced was blood. The receptors originated from a man in his fifties or sixties with Graves' hyperthyroidism. CDR3s include the opening cysteine and the closing phenylalanine or tryptophan. D genes are given only for firm matches. Only part of the rows carry a size: once, few, many, or a class if the clone is expanded.

d_call	clone_size	j_call	v_call	cdr3_nt	cdr3_aa
TRBD1	many	TRBJ1-1	TRBV27	TGTGCCAGCAGTACCCACAGGGGAAGCGTGAACACTGAAGCTTTCTTT	CASSTHRGSVNTEAFF
.	few	TRBJ1-4	TRBV28	TGTGCCACCCAGGGAAAGGGAAATGAAAAACTGTTTTTT	CATQGKGNEKLFF
.	.	TRBJ1-1	TRBV10-3	TGTGCCATCAGTGGGGGGGTTACGGGGAACACTGAAGCTTTCTTT	CAISGGVTGNTEAFF
.	.	TRBJ2-6	TRBV15	TGTGCCACCAACGCGACAGGTCACTCTGGGGCCAACGTCCTGACTTTC	CATNATGHSGANVLTF
.	.	TRBJ2-7	TRBV19	TGTGCCAGTAGCCAGGAAGGGACCTCCTACGAGCAGTACTTC	CASSQEGTSYEQYF
TRBD1	few	TRBJ1-6	TRBV7-3	TGTGCCAGCAGCTTAGAGGATAAGCGGGACAGGGGTTCACCCCTCCACTTT	CASSLEDKRDRGSPLHF
TRBD1	.	TRBJ1-5	TRBV30	TGTGCCTGGGGCACAGGGGGCTTGAGCAATCAGCCCCAGCATTTT	CAWGTGGLSNQPQHF
.	few	TRBJ1-6	TRBV3-1	TGTGCCAGCAGCCCCACGGGGACAATTCGATCACCCCTCCACTTT	CASSPTGTIRSPLHF
.	many	TRBJ1-2	TRBV28	TGTGCCAGCAGTTTAGGAGGTAGTAACTATGGCTACACCTTC	CASSLGGSNYGYTF
.	many	TRBJ2-2	TRBV10-3	TGTGCCATCAGTGAACCAAACACCGGGGAGCTGTTTTTT	CAISEPNTGELFF
TRBD1	many	TRBJ1-2	TRBV6-2/TRBV6-3	TGTGCCAGCAGTTACTTGGTAACAGGGGGCGCGAATGGCTACACCTTC	CASSYLVTGGANGYTF
.	.	TRBJ2-5	TRBV29-1	TGCAGCGCTACACAGGGAGGAGAGACCCAGTACTTC	CSATQGGETQYF
.	.	TRBJ2-1	TRBV6-2/TRBV6-3	TGTGCCAGCCATCGGGGGCCCCTTTCCGATGAGCAGTTCTTC	CASHRGPLSDEQFF
.	many	TRBJ2-3	TRBV12-3/TRBV12-4	TGTGCCAGCACCCTAGGGACTCGCACAGATACGCAGTATTTT	CASTLGTRTDTQYF
TRBD1	few	TRBJ2-3	TRBV6-2/TRBV6-3	TGTGCCAGCAGTTCCTCCGGGACAGGTTTTGCGGATACGCAGTATTTT	CASSSSGTGFADTQYF
TRBD1	.	TRBJ2-1	TRBV5-5	TGTGCCAGCAGCCAACTACCGGGACAGGGCTTTAGTGAGCAGTTCTTC	CASSQLPGQGFSEQFF
TRBD1	many	TRBJ1-1	TRBV12-3/TRBV12-4	TGTGCCAGCAGCCCGAGGACAGGGGTCGGGTCTGCTTTCTTT	CASSPRTGVGSAFF
.	.	TRBJ1-5	TRBV19	TGTGCCAGTAGTATAGGACAATTTTACAATCAGCCCCAGCATTTT	CASSIGQFYNQPQHF
.	many	TRBJ2-5	TRBV3-1	TGTGCCAGCAGCCAAGTCGAACAAGAGACCCAGTACTTC	CASSQVEQETQYF
.	once	TRBJ2-7	TRBV5-5	TGTGCCAGCAGCTTGGGTCTCCAGAGGGGCTACGAGCAGTACTTC	CASSLGLQRGYEQYF
.	.	TRBJ2-7	TRBV24-1	TGTGCCACCAGTGACCCGACGGGGACATCATCCTACGAGCAGTACTTC	CATSDPTGTSSYEQYF
.	.	TRBJ2-7	TRBV30	TGTGCCTGGAGTGTAGGAGGGGGAATATACGAGCAGTACTTC	CAWSVGGGIYEQYF